The 2 T cell receptor beta chains listed next were all sequenced from one sample in a study of blood T cell repertoires in COVID-19. TCRdb keeps only in-frame clones here, not all; method: immunoSEQ multiplex PCR. The table has approximately 110,000 clones, approximately 74% seen once; the top ten hold 4.5% to 6%. The sequencing sample was made of peripheral blood. These receptor sequences come from an elderly man with COVID-19, enrolled during active disease.

The chain couples TRBV19 to TRBJ1-2; D is perhaps TRBD1 (5 bases). This CDR3 spans 12 amino acids. Per germline, CDR1 LNHDA and CDR2 SQIVND (reference sequence). With 7 bases removed from V and 3 bases from J, the gap between germline ends came to 9 bases. The CDR3 loop reads CASKQGYYGYTF. CDR3 bases: TGTGCCAGTAAGCAGGGCTACTATGGCTACACCTTC.

The V and J genes are TRBV2 and TRBJ1-5; no definite D call. V was trimmed by 4 bases and J by 2 bases, leaving 12 bases between them. The V gene's germline CDR1 is SNHLY and CDR2 FYNNEI. The CDR3 loop spans 15 amino acids. CDR3 loop: CASSGGQPGNQPQHF. CDR3 in DNA: TGTGCCAGCAGTGGCGGTCAACCGGGCAATCAGCCCCAGCATTTT.